Each of the 2 T cell receptor beta chains below was sequenced from the same sample in a study of blood T cell repertoires in COVID-19. Sequencing was performed with immunoSEQ multiplex PCR; in TCRdb, only in-frame clones are kept and a portion is missing. There are approximately 400,000 clones in the sample; 81% occur only once, and roughly 1.1% lies in the top ten. Input material: peripheral blood. Source of these receptors: a human donor with acute or convalescent COVID-19. The donor label of this sample is uncertain.

V gene TRBV10-3 combines with J gene TRBJ2-1; TRBD2 is a possible D gene (5 bases). Trimming removed 4 bases at V and 10 bases at J, with 14 bases between. The CDR3 loop spans 13 amino acids. Germline V gives CDR1 ENHRY, CDR2 SYGVKD. CDR3: CAISVEDRSEQFF. In DNA, the CDR3 is TGTGCCATCAGTGTGGAGGACCGGAGCGAGCAGTTCTTC.

This clone was recorded only once. The CDR3 loop is CASSRSGAPGNEQFF. CDR3 DNA: TGTGCCAGCAGCCGCTCAGGGGCCCCCGGCAATGAGCAGTTCTTC. The J gene is TRBJ2-1, the V gene TRBV6-5, with D possibly being TRBD1 (6 bases). The CDR3 has 15 residues. Germline V lookup: CDR1 MNHEY, CDR2 SVGAGI. Trimming pared 6 bases from V and 6 bases from J, leaving 18 bases between.